This is a list of T cell receptor beta chains from one sample in a study of beta chain features in type 1 diabetes. The data were produced by immunoSEQ multiplex PCR, yet TCRdb's version contains in-frame clones alone and is incomplete. The sample has some 270,000 clones, roughly 11% seen once. Material for sequencing was naive CD4+ T cells from blood. These receptors came from a man younger than 40 with type 1 diabetes. Both conserved end residues are part of each CDR3. The D gene is left open where the match is weak. Size is stated for part of the rows, as once, few or many counts, or as a class when the clone is expanded.

v_call	clone_size	d_call	j_call	cdr3_nt	cdr3_aa
TRBV20-1	NA	NA	TRBJ1-2	TGCAGTGCTACCCTACCGGGTGGCTACACCTTC	CSATLPGGYTF
TRBV6-5	NA	TRBD1	TRBJ2-4	TGTGCCAGCACCGCGACAGGGACCAACATTCAGTACTTC	CASTATGTNIQYF
TRBV5-4	few	TRBD1	TRBJ2-2	TGTGCCAGCAGCCCAGGGGGCGCAGACACCGGGGAGCTGTTTTTT	CASSPGGADTGELFF
TRBV6-5	NA	NA	TRBJ2-3	TGTGCCAGCAGTTACTCGTTCAGGGGAACAGATACGCAGTATTTT	CASSYSFRGTDTQYF
TRBV6-6	NA	TRBD2	TRBJ2-5	TGTGCCAGCAGTTACGTAGCGGGGCAAGAGACCCAGTACTTC	CASSYVAGQETQYF
TRBV4-1	NA	NA	TRBJ2-6	TGCGCCAGCGGCCCTCAGGTCCCTGGGGCCAACGTCCTGACTTTC	CASGPQVPGANVLTF
TRBV5-1	NA	NA	TRBJ1-2	TGCGCCAGCAGCTTGGAAGAGGCTAGGTATGGCTACACCTTC	CASSLEEARYGYTF
TRBV21-1	NA	NA	TRBJ1-2	TGTGCCAGCAGCGCCGTTGGACCCTCCCGGGGAGGCTACACCTTC	CASSAVGPSRGGYTF
TRBV6-5	few	NA	TRBJ1-2	TGTGCCAGCAGGCACAGGTCTGCGGGAGGCTACACCTTC	CASRHRSAGGYTF
TRBV7-8	NA	NA	TRBJ2-1	TGTGCCAGCAGCTTAGCGCACCTAGCCTTGGATGAGCAGTTCTTC	CASSLAHLALDEQFF
TRBV9	NA	TRBD1	TRBJ2-5	TGTGCCAGCAGCACTACCGGGACAGGGGAAGAGACCCAGTACTTC	CASSTTGTGEETQYF
TRBV9	NA	NA	TRBJ2-2	TGTGCCAGCAGCGTAGGGGGGACTCCGAACACCGGGGAGCTGTTTTTT	CASSVGGTPNTGELFF
TRBV27	NA	TRBD1	TRBJ2-5	TGTGCCAGCAGTTTACGGGACAGGAACCAAGAGACCCAGTACTTC	CASSLRDRNQETQYF
TRBV29-1	few	NA	TRBJ2-7	TGCAGCGCCGGTAGCGTTCGTGAGCAGTACTTC	CSAGSVREQYF
TRBV5-1	NA	NA	TRBJ2-1	TGCGCCAGCAGCTTGGGAGGCATACTAAGCGATGAGCAGTTCTTC	CASSLGGILSDEQFF
TRBV28	few	NA	TRBJ2-5	TGTGCCAGCAGTTTAAGTTCAGTTGGAGAGACCCAGTACTTC	CASSLSSVGETQYF
TRBV7-2	NA	NA	TRBJ1-2	TGTGCCAGCAGCGCAGGGGACTATGGCTACACCTTC	CASSAGDYGYTF
TRBV4-3	NA	NA	TRBJ1-1	TGCGCCAGCAGCCAAGAATCGGGGAGAGGCACTGAAGCTTTCTTT	CASSQESGRGTEAFF
TRBV5-4	few	NA	TRBJ2-7	TGTGCCAGCAGCGACGCGACAGGCGCCTACGAGCAGTACTTC	CASSDATGAYEQYF
TRBV2	NA	NA	TRBJ2-3	TGTGCCAGCAGTGAAGGCCCCACGAGGTATTTT	CASSEGPTRYF
TRBV2	NA	NA	TRBJ2-1	TGTGCCAGCACGTTCGGCAATGAGCAGTTCTTC	CASTFGNEQFF
TRBV28	few	NA	TRBJ2-3	TGTGCCAGCAGTTCTCTCCGAGGTCCGCAGTATTTT	CASSSLRGPQYF
TRBV18	NA	NA	TRBJ2-5	TGTGCCAGCTCACCGAGTGGGCTTAGAGAGACCCAGTACTTC	CASSPSGLRETQYF
TRBV5-1	few	NA	TRBJ2-1	TGCGCCAGCAGCTTGCCACGGAGCGGTTCCTACAATGAGCAGTTCTTC	CASSLPRSGSYNEQFF
TRBV5-1	NA	TRBD1	TRBJ2-5	TGCGCCAGCAGGTCATCAGGGGGTCCCCAAGAGACCCAGTACTTC	CASRSSGGPQETQYF
TRBV19	NA	NA	TRBJ2-5	TGTGCCAGTAGTATCGGTGGCAGCAGGGAGACCCAGTACTTC	CASSIGGSRETQYF
TRBV9	NA	TRBD2	TRBJ2-5	TGTGCCAGCAGCGGAGTAGCGGGGGAAGAGACCCAGTACTTC	CASSGVAGEETQYF
TRBV6-6	NA	TRBD1	TRBJ1-1	TGTGCCAGCAAACTACAGGGGGCCTCTGAAGCTTTCTTT	CASKLQGASEAFF
TRBV5-6	NA	TRBD1	TRBJ2-7	TGTGCCAGCAGCTCGACAGGGGGTACCTACGAGCAGTACTTC	CASSSTGGTYEQYF
TRBV19	NA	NA	TRBJ2-3	TGTGCCAGTAGTATTGGGACACTCTCAAGAGATACGCAGTATTTT	CASSIGTLSRDTQYF
TRBV28	NA	NA	TRBJ1-5	TGTGCCAGCAGTTCTACAGGATACCAGCCCCAGCATTTT	CASSSTGYQPQHF
TRBV18	few	NA	TRBJ2-3	TGTGCCAGCTCACCCCGGAGCCAGTCTACTAGCACAGATACGCAGTATTTT	CASSPRSQSTSTDTQYF
TRBV11-2	few	NA	TRBJ2-3	TGTGCCAGCAGCTCGGGTTTAGCTGCAGATACGCAGTATTTT	CASSSGLAADTQYF
TRBV27	NA	TRBD1	TRBJ1-1	TGTGCCAGCAGTTACTCGGGGGACAGCGAAGCTTTCTTT	CASSYSGDSEAFF
TRBV5-1	few	TRBD2	TRBJ2-3	TGCGCCAGCAGCTTTGTAGCGGGGGGGCCGGGAGATACGCAGTATTTT	CASSFVAGGPGDTQYF
TRBV2	NA	TRBD2	TRBJ2-3	TGTGCCAGCAGTGAACGGGGAGGGCACACAGATACGCAGTATTTT	CASSERGGHTDTQYF
TRBV7-9	NA	NA	TRBJ2-3	TGTGCCAGCAGCCCCCCCTCGGGTCGTACGCAGTATTTT	CASSPPSGRTQYF
TRBV5-1	few	NA	TRBJ2-2	TGCGCCAGCAGCTTGGAGGGGCCTCCCGGGGAGCTGTTTTTT	CASSLEGPPGELFF
TRBV18	NA	TRBD1	TRBJ2-3	TGTGCCAGCTCATCCTCCGGGACAGGGGCAGATACGCAGTATTTT	CASSSSGTGADTQYF
TRBV15	few	TRBD2	TRBJ2-2	TGTGCCACCAGCAGAGATGGGGTAGCGGGGGGGAGGTTCACCGGGGAGCTGTTTTTT	CATSRDGVAGGRFTGELFF
TRBV5-4	few	TRBD1	TRBJ1-2	TGTGCCAGCAGCTTTCAGGGACAGAGGTCTCGTAGCGACACCTTC	CASSFQGQRSRSDTF
TRBV9	NA	TRBD1	TRBJ1-6	TGTGCCAGCAGCGTAGAGGGACAGGCGAATTCACCCCTCCACTTT	CASSVEGQANSPLHF
TRBV6-6	few	NA	TRBJ1-2	TGTGCCAGCAGTTACGGCCAGGGTCCCTATGGCTACACCTTC	CASSYGQGPYGYTF
TRBV28	NA	NA	TRBJ2-3	TGTGCCAGCACCGGTTGGCGGGGCATTATGGATACGCAGTATTTT	CASTGWRGIMDTQYF
TRBV28	NA	NA	TRBJ2-1	TGTGCCAGCACTAGCTTGCATGAGCAGTTCTTC	CASTSLHEQFF